Presented here are 3 T cell receptor beta chains from one specimen sequenced in a study of human T cells and chemical hapten exposure. Time point given: patch test 1, 2 weeks after DPC sensitization. As to treatment: therapeutic diphenylcyclopropenone sensitization with weekly scalp DPC. TCRdb re-called the RACE reads with MiXCR, one entry per CDR3 protein. This sample has about 120,000 distinct CDR3 sequences, with roughly 15% found just once. The material sequenced was whole blood, taken in connection with sensitization to the hapten diphenylcyclopropenone (DPC). All receptors derive from a man aged 18 to 30 with alopecia areata. Some clones in this sample may be carry-over from other donors' samples.

The chain recombines TRBV11-1 with TRBJ2-1, with TRBD2 matching 13 bases. V was pared by 4 bases and J by 7 bases, with 4 bases of the junction left unmatched. The V gene's germline CDR1 is SGHAT and CDR2 FQDESV (reference sequence). The CDR3 consists of 15 residues. This CDR3 is CASSWTSGGENEQFF. CDR3 DNA sequence: TGTGCCAGCAGCTGGACTAGCGGGGGAGAAAATGAGCAGTTCTTC.

V usage is TRBV7-2 and J usage is TRBJ2-2, with 11 bases matching TRBD2. The germline gives CDR1 SGHTA, CDR2 FQGNSA. V dropped 1 base and J dropped 1; count of bases not matched to a gene: 2. This CDR3 is 17 amino acids long. CDR3 loop: CASSLVGLAGNTGELFF. The CDR3 bases are TGTGCCAGCAGCTTAGTCGGACTAGCGGGGAACACCGGGGAGCTGTTTTTT.

On this clonotype itself: Sequence at one end of the junction differs from germline and may be a read error. The chain has TRBV11-2 and TRBJ1-3, with D unresolved. The CDR3 contains 14 residues. Germline values: CDR1 SGHAT, CDR2 FQNNGV. CDR3 in amino acids: CVSSPSRTRNTIYF. The CDR3 region has the DNA TGTGTCAGCAGTCCAAGCAGGACCCGAAACACCATATATTTT.